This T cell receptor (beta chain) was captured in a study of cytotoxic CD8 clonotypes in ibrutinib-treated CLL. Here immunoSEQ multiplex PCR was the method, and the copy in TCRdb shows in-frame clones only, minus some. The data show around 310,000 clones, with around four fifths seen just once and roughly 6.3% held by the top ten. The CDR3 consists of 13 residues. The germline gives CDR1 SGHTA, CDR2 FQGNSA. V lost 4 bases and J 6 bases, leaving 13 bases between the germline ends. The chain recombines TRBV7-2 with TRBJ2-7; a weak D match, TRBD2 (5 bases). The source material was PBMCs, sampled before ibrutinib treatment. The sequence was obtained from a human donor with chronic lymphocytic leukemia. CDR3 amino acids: CASSWASSGEQYF. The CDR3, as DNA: TGTGCCAGCAGCTGGGCTAGCTCCGGCGAGCAGTACTTC.